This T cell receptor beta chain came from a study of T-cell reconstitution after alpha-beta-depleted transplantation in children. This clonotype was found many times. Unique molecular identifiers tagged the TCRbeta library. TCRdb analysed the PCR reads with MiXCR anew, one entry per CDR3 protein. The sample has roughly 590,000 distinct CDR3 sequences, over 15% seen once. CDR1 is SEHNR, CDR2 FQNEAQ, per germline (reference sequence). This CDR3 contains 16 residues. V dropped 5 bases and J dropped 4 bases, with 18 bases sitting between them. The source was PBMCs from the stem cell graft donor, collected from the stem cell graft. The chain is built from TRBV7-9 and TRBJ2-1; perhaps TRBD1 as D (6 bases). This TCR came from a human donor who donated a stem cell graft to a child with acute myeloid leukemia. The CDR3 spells CASSPNRGGTYNEQFF. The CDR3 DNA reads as TGTGCCAGCAGCCCAAACCGAGGGGGAACTTACAATGAGCAGTTCTTC.